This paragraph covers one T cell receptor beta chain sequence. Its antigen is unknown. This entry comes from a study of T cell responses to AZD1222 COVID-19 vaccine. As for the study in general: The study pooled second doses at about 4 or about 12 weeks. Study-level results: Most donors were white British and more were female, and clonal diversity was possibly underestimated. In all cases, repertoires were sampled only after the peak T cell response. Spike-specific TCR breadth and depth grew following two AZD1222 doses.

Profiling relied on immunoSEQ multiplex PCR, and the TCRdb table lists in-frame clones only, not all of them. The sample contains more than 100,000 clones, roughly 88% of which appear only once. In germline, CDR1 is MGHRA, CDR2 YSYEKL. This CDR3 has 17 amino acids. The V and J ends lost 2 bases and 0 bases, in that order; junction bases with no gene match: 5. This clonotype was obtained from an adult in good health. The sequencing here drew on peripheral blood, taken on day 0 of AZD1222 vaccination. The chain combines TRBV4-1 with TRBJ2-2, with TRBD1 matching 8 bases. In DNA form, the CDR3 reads TGCGCCAGCAGCCAACAGGGGGCAGGGACGAACACCGGGGAGCTGTTTTTT. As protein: CASSQQGAGTNTGELFF.